Following are 8 T cell receptor beta chains from one sample sequenced in a study of T cell responses to AZD1222 COVID-19 vaccine. The method was immunoSEQ multiplex PCR; TCRdb's version includes in-frame clones alone and lacks a portion of them. The sample includes around 50,000 clones, approximately 89% of them seen just once. The sample here was peripheral blood, taken 28 days after the second AZD1222 dose. The source of these receptors is an adult who received the AZD1222 COVID-19 vaccine.

The chain links TRBV7-9 to TRBJ2-7; D not certain. Germline V gives CDR1 SEHNR, CDR2 FQNEAQ (reference sequence). V dropped 0 bases and J dropped 0 bases, with 6 bases sitting between them. The CDR3 extends over 14 amino acids. CDR3 DNA sequence: TGTGCCAGCAGCTTAGCGCTGAGCTCCTACGAGCAGTACTTC. Encoded protein: CASSLALSSYEQYF.

The V call is TRBV9, the J call TRBJ2-7, with D possibly called TRBD1 or TRBD2 (5 bases each). V dropped 0 bases and J dropped 6 bases, with 10 bases sitting between them. CDR1 is SGDLS, CDR2 YYNGEE, per germline. The CDR3 sequence is 13 residues long. In nucleotides, the CDR3 is TGTGCCAGCAGCGTAGATGGGGGTCCCGAGCAGTACTTC. Translating it yields CASSVDGGPEQYF.

The genes are TRBV28 and TRBJ2-7; 7 bases line up with TRBD2. V was clipped by 6 bases and J by 0 bases; unmatched bases: 8. The CDR3 consists of 15 residues. The germline V gene encodes CDR1 MDHEN and CDR2 SYDVKM. DNA of the CDR3: TGTGCCAGCAGACGCCACGGGGGGAGCTCCTACGAGCAGTACTTC. It is translated as CASRRHGGSSYEQYF. The full variable domain, with the rest looked up from reference TRBV28 and TRBJ2-7, is DVKVTQSSRYLVKRTGEKVFLECVQDMDHENMFWYRQDPGLGLRLIYFSYDVKMKEKGDIPEGYSVSREKKERFSLILESASTNQTSMYLCASRRHGGSSYEQYFGPGTRLTVT.

The V and J genes are TRBV7-3 and TRBJ1-1; D possibly corresponds to TRBD1 (5 bases). Germline loops: CDR1 SGHTA, CDR2 FQGTGA. Deletions cut 2 bases from V and 5 bases from J, with 15 bases between. This CDR3 comprises 15 residues. The CDR3: CASSLGGRLQTEAFF. The CDR3 bases are TGTGCCAGCAGCTTAGGGGGGAGGTTGCAAACTGAAGCTTTCTTT.

The V call is TRBV28, the J call TRBJ1-1; D not resolved. Between the trimmed V and J ends, which lost 3 bases and 3 bases, there was a span of 11 bases. The CDR3 spans 14 residues. The germline V gene encodes CDR1 MDHEN and CDR2 SYDVKM. In nucleotides, the CDR3 is TGTGCCAGCAGTTTGTCCGGAGGAGACACTGAAGCTTTCTTT. Protein product: CASSLSGGDTEAFF.

The chain carries TRBV19 and TRBJ2-1, with D unresolved. This CDR3 has 13 amino acids. The V gene's germline CDR1 is LNHDA and CDR2 SQIVND (reference sequence). Trimming cost V 7 bases and J 2 bases, with 9 bases left between them. The chain's CDR3 is CASTLGTYNEQFF. CDR3 sequence (DNA): TGTGCCAGTACCCTGGGTACCTACAATGAGCAGTTCTTC.

The chain combines TRBV7-9 with TRBJ2-6; D unresolved. V lost 1 base and J lost 0, with 13 bases in between. This CDR3 comprises 18 residues. Germline assignment: CDR1 SEHNR and CDR2 FQNEAQ (reference sequence). CDR3 loop: CASSLVGKEHSGANVLTF. CDR3 sequence (DNA): TGTGCCAGCAGCTTAGTGGGAAAGGAACACTCTGGGGCCAACGTCCTGACTTTC.

The chain links TRBV29-1 to TRBJ2-7; TRBD2 aligns across 8 bases. Germline values: CDR1 SQVTM, CDR2 ANQGSEA. J was trimmed by 1 base and V by 8 bases; bases with no gene match: 7. This CDR3 comprises 13 residues. The CDR3 here is CSYQRGGSYEQYF. CDR3 coding DNA: TGCAGCTACCAACGGGGGGGTTCCTACGAGCAGTACTTC.